This entry describes one T cell receptor (beta chain). The antigen is undetermined. The data derive from a study of CD8+ T cells in alopecia areata. Study details: In an open-label trial, patients got 5 to 10 mg tofacitinib twice daily. For 6 to 18 months, tofacitinib was taken, and 6 months off drug followed.

cDNA reverse transcribed from extracted RNA served as the sequencing template. Sequencing used immunoSEQ multiplex PCR; TCRdb keeps in-frame clones, though not all of them. The table shows some 180,000 clones, with around 63% occurring only once. Points from the study as a whole: Sharing of TCR sequences between patients (possibly for HLA-related reasons) was less clear than in mice.

As part of sample collection, lesional scalp punch biopsies and peripheral blood were taken from alopecia areata patients. This receptor was obtained from a human donor with alopecia areata. The sequencing used CD4+ T cells sorted from blood, collected at week 0.

CDR3 sequence reads: CASSQQLLGNTEAFF. The CDR3 DNA reads TGTGCCAGCAGCCAACAGCTCTTGGGGAACACTGAAGCTTTCTTT. The chain links TRBV14 to TRBJ1-1, with no clear D. The CDR3 length is 15 residues. Germline assignment: CDR1 SGHDN and CDR2 FVKESK. Trimming left V 2 bases short and J 1 base short, with 11 bases between.